The text below deals with one T cell receptor beta chain. These data come from a study of technical replicates of blood from a few donors. The germline CDR1 and CDR2 sequences are WNHNN and SYGVQD (reference sequence). The CDR3 is made up of 16 amino acids. V shed 4 bases and J shed 1 base, with 14 bases lying between them. Profiled with immunoSEQ multiplex PCR; TCRdb holds only in-frame clones, not every one. This table holds around 72,000 clones, roughly nine tenths found once. V is TRBV10-1 and J is TRBJ2-1; no clear D. Sequencing was carried out using T cells isolated from PBMCs. This TCR derives from a human donor in good health. Some clones in this sample may be carry-over from other donors' samples. In DNA form, the CDR3 reads TGCGCCAGCAGTGTTTCGCCAATCCTATCCTACAATGAGCAGTTCTTC. Encoded protein: CASSVSPILSYNEQFF.